This T cell receptor (beta chain) was observed in a study of T cells in Graves' hyperthyroidism and ophthalmopathy. RNA transcripts served as the template for amplifying TCR beta CDR3 regions. Using the HTBI primer set, a first-round RT-PCR was run on the TCR CDR3. Each CDR3 protein gets one entry after TCRdb re-called the multiplex PCR reads with MiXCR. Here the sample spans roughly 800,000 distinct CDR3 sequences, over 35% being singletons. Per the germline V gene, CDR1 is DFQATT and CDR2 is SNEGSKA (reference sequence). The length of the CDR3 is 15 residues. Trimming took 3 bases from V and 2 from J, leaving 17 bases between them. This clonotype was observed a handful of times.

The sample consisted of blood. The chain recombines TRBV20-1 with TRBJ2-7; either TRBD1 or TRBD2 may supply D (5 bases each). This sequence was found in a young man with Graves' hyperthyroidism. CDR3 in amino acids: CSARGEGTLTYEQYF. CDR3 coding DNA: TGCAGTGCTAGGGGTGAGGGGACGTTAACCTACGAGCAGTACTTC.